The 22 T cell receptor beta chains in this list originate from one sample, sequenced in a study of T-cell reconstitution after alpha-beta-depleted transplantation in children (dated by TCRdb to the mid-2010s). Taken with the paper, the label for treatment or condition translates to: allogeneic hematopoietic cell transplantation with graft depleted of TCRalphabeta T cells and CD19 B cells. Receptor amplification or capture employed PCR. Instrument used: Illumina HiSeq 2500. Molecular barcoding was employed in the preparation of TCR libraries, with unique molecular identifiers being used to normalize TCRbeta repertoire quantification. The public reads were reprocessed in TCRdb via fastp at Q25 and MiXCR, keeping in-frame beta chains. Each entry is one CDR3 protein sequence, shown with its most common DNA and genes. The sample has 500,000 to 600,000 distinct CDR3 sequences on record, over 20% of them singletons. 36% of the sample belongs to the ten largest clones.

The sequences come from PBMCs, collected before TCRalphabeta/CD19-depleted stem cell transplant. Receptor source: a boy under two years old with Wiskott-Aldrich syndrome, due to receive a stem cell transplant.

The gene calls are TRBV15 and TRBJ2-1; 10 nucleotides line up with TRBD2. CDR3 length: 18 residues. V was clipped by 5 bases and J by 4 bases; unmatched bases: 14. Germline assignment: CDR1 LNHNV and CDR2 YYDKDF (reference sequence). For the CDR3, the DNA is TGTGCCACCAGCGGAAAGGGGCTAGCGGGAGTTAAGTACAATGAGCAGTTCTTC. This encodes CATSGKGLAGVKYNEQFF.

CDR3 amino acids: CAWSVNRGLGSNQPQHF. The CDR3 DNA reads as TGTGCCTGGAGTGTAAACAGGGGGCTGGGGAGCAATCAGCCCCAGCATTTT. The V and J genes are TRBV30 and TRBJ1-5; 9 bases line up with TRBD1. This CDR3 region has 17 residues. J lost 1 base, V lost 0 bases, and 7 bases had no gene match. Per the germline V gene, CDR1 is GTSNPN and CDR2 is SVGIG (reference sequence).

V gene TRBV5-1 combines with J gene TRBJ1-5; D remains unclear. The CDR3 extends over 16 amino acids. Per the germline V gene, CDR1 is SGHRS and CDR2 is YFSETQ. With 0 bases removed from V and 0 bases from J, the gap between germline ends came to 10 bases. The chain's CDR3 is CASSLVAADSNQPQHF. The CDR3 nucleotides are TGCGCCAGCAGCTTGGTAGCGGCGGATAGCAATCAGCCCCAGCATTTT. The entire variable domain, with the rest obtained from reference TRBV5-1 and TRBJ1-5, is as follows: KAGVTQTPRYLIKTRGQQVTLSCSPISGHRSVSWYQQTPGQGLQFLFEYFSETQRNKGNFPGRFSGRQFSNSRSEMNVSTLELGDSALYLCASSLVAADSNQPQHFGDGTRLSIL.

V gene TRBV7-2 combines with J gene TRBJ2-7, with 11 bases fitting TRBD2. Germline V CDR1 and CDR2: SGHTA, FQGNSA. V lost 2 bases and J lost 6; bases outside the gene matches: 6. This CDR3 comprises 15 residues. The CDR3: CASSLTSGSGGEQYF. CDR3 in DNA: TGTGCCAGCAGCTTAACTAGCGGGAGCGGTGGCGAGCAGTACTTC. Using reference TRBV7-2 and TRBJ2-7 for the parts outside the CDR3, the full variable domain is GAGVSQSPSNKVTEKGKDVELRCDPISGHTALYWYRQSLGQGLEFLIYFQGNSAPDKSGLPSDRFSAERTGGSVSTLTIQRTQQEDSAVYLCASSLTSGSGGEQYFGPGTRLTVT.

This chain joins TRBV2 and TRBJ1-5; D not certain. The germline V gene has CDR1 SNHLY and CDR2 FYNNEI. This CDR3 region has 13 residues. V shed 7 bases and J shed 4 bases, with 11 bases lying between them. CDR3 nucleotide sequence: TGTGCCAGCACCGACATACTTAATCAGCCCCAGCATTTT. As protein: CASTDILNQPQHF.

The chain couples TRBV4-1 to TRBJ1-6, with D perhaps TRBD1 (5 bases). V lost 0 bases and J 10 bases, leaving 19 bases between the germline ends. This CDR3 contains 17 residues. CDR1 and CDR2 (germline): MGHRA, YSYEKL. The CDR3 is CASSQEGAGSGGSPLHF. The CDR3 nucleotides read TGCGCCAGCAGCCAAGAGGGAGCGGGGAGTGGGGGATCACCCCTCCACTTT.

The chain's CDR3 is CASRHANTGELFF. Written as DNA, the CDR3 is TGTGCCAGCAGGCACGCTAACACCGGGGAGCTGTTTTTT. The J gene is TRBJ2-2, the V gene TRBV12-3 or TRBV12-4; D call uncertain. This CDR3 spans 13 amino acids. V was shortened by 6 bases and J by 2 bases, with 7 bases between the two germline ends.

The chain links TRBV20-1 to TRBJ2-1; 8 positions match TRBD2. The CDR3 consists of 14 residues. With V trimmed by 5 bases and J by 5 bases, 8 bases remained unmatched. The V gene's germline CDR1 is DFQATT and CDR2 SNEGSKA (reference sequence). Here the CDR3 DNA reads TGCAGTGCTCGACGGAGCGGGAGAAACAATGAGCAGTTCTTC. This encodes CSARRSGRNNEQFF.

The chain carries TRBV7-2 and TRBJ1-5, with 8 positions matching TRBD1. This CDR3 spans 15 amino acids. Germline-derived CDR1 and CDR2 are SGHTA and FQGNSA. The J segment lost 2 bases and the V segment lost 5 bases, leaving 5 bases of the junction unmatched. CDR3 in amino acids: CASSRSGGGNQPQHF. The CDR3 region has the DNA TGTGCCAGCAGCCGATCAGGGGGCGGCAATCAGCCCCAGCATTTT. Based on the CDR3 plus reference TRBV7-2 and TRBJ1-5, the full variable domain is GAGVSQSPSNKVTEKGKDVELRCDPISGHTALYWYRQSLGQGLEFLIYFQGNSAPDKSGLPSDRFSAERTGGSVSTLTIQRTQQEDSAVYLCASSRSGGGNQPQHFGDGTRLSIL.

The chain employs TRBV29-1 and TRBJ1-5; no clear D gene. Trimming stripped 3 bases from V and 4 bases from J, with 7 bases between. The CDR3 runs to 12 residues. CDR1 is SQVTM, CDR2 ANQGSEA, per germline. The CDR3 sequence: CSVDIENQPQHF. CDR3 coding DNA: TGCAGCGTTGATATTGAAAATCAGCCCCAGCATTTT.

This clonotype has more than one count but fewer than ten. V is TRBV20-1 and J is TRBJ2-7; 7 bases agree with TRBD2. CDR3 length: 14 amino acids. CDR1 and CDR2 from the germline V gene are DFQATT and SNEGSKA (reference sequence). The V and J ends lost 8 bases and 5 bases, in that order; junction bases with no gene match: 15. CDR3 nucleotides: TGCAGTCCATACTCACGCGGGAGCTGGGACGAGCAGTACTTC. Protein product: CSPYSRGSWDEQYF.

This clonotype was seen only a few times. The chain recombines TRBV5-1 with TRBJ2-5; D is ambiguous. CDR1 is SGHRS, CDR2 YFSETQ, per germline. Trimming removed 2 bases at V and 1 base at J, with 6 bases between. The CDR3 consists of 13 residues. The chain's CDR3 is CASSFAPQETQYF. The CDR3 DNA follows: TGCGCCAGCAGCTTCGCGCCCCAAGAGACCCAGTACTTC.

This chain joins TRBV11-2 and TRBJ2-7; the match to TRBD2 covers 11 bases. V gave up 4 bases and J gave up 3 bases; unmatched junction bases: 5. The CDR3 covers 15 residues. The germline V gene encodes CDR1 SGHAT and CDR2 FQNNGV. The CDR3 spells CASSSYSGRVYEQYF. As DNA, the CDR3 is TGTGCCAGCAGCTCCTATAGCGGGAGGGTCTACGAGCAGTACTTC.

This clonotype was found a few times. The chain joins TRBV5-4 to TRBJ1-6; possibly TRBD1 for D (5 bases). The CDR3 covers 13 residues. The germline V gene has CDR1 SGHNT and CDR2 YYREEE (reference sequence). The DNA of the CDR3 is TGTGCTGTCGACTTCGGGGGATCTTCACCCCTCCACTTT. This translates into CAVDFGGSSPLHF.

The chain couples TRBV7-2 to TRBJ2-5; 11 bases fit TRBD2. With 3 bases clipped from V and 3 bases from J, the junction kept 3 bases outside the gene matches. This CDR3 contains 15 residues. CDR1 and CDR2 (germline): SGHTA, FQGNSA. CDR3 nucleotide sequence: TGTGCCAGCAGCTTCCAACTAGCGGGAGAAGAGACCCAGTACTTC. It is translated as CASSFQLAGEETQYF.

The rearrangement links TRBV24-1 to TRBJ2-5; 10 positions match TRBD2. The V gene's germline CDR1 is KGHDR and CDR2 SFDVKD. V shed 3 bases, J shed 4 bases, and the junction held 7 bases outside the gene matches. This CDR3 region has 16 residues. The CDR3 DNA sequence: TGTGCCACCAGTGATCCGGGACTAGCGACGGGAGAGACCCAGTACTTC. It codes for CATSDPGLATGETQYF.

This clonotype has a handful of counts. The chain joins TRBV27 to TRBJ1-4, with 9 positions matching TRBD1. V shed 6 bases, J shed 8 bases, and the junction held 7 bases outside the gene matches. In germline, CDR1 is MNHEY, CDR2 SMNVEV (reference sequence). The CDR3 runs to 14 residues. CDR3 sequence: CASRLQGAGEKLFF. The CDR3 DNA sequence: TGTGCCAGCAGGCTACAGGGGGCGGGGGAAAAACTGTTTTTT.

The J gene is TRBJ1-5, the V gene TRBV20-1, with D uncertain. The V gene's germline CDR1 is DFQATT and CDR2 SNEGSKA (reference sequence). The CDR3 sequence is 15 residues long. The V gene lost 4 bases and the J gene lost 0 bases, with 13 bases spanning the gap. This CDR3 is CSATRGDYSNQPQHF. The CDR3 DNA is TGCAGTGCTACTAGAGGAGATTATAGCAATCAGCCCCAGCATTTT.

The chain couples TRBV20-1 to TRBJ2-4; D uncertain. This CDR3 contains 16 residues. Germline-derived CDR1 and CDR2 are DFQATT and SNEGSKA (reference sequence). V lost 0 bases to trimming and J lost 0 bases, with 12 bases between them. The DNA for the CDR3 is TGCAGTGCTAGAGATCGAATCGGTGAAGCCAAAAACATTCAGTACTTC. It yields the protein CSARDRIGEAKNIQYF.

The chain is built from TRBV15 and TRBJ2-7; TRBD1 or TRBD2 may be the D gene (5 bases each). Germline-derived CDR1 and CDR2 are LNHNV and YYDKDF (reference sequence). With 1 base removed from V and 4 bases from J, the gap between germline ends came to 17 bases. The CDR3 totals 16 residues. The CDR3 DNA sequence: TGTGCCACCAGCAGAGGAGGGGCGCAGGGATATTACGAGCAGTACTTC. Translation: CATSRGGAQGYYEQYF.

The V gene is TRBV29-1, the J gene TRBJ2-2; D may match TRBD1 or TRBD2 (5 bases each). Germline V gene sequence: CDR1 SQVTM, CDR2 ANQGSEA. This CDR3 comprises 14 residues. V lost 6 bases and J 1 base, leaving 12 bases between the germline ends. DNA for the CDR3: TGCAGCGTAGAGGGGTCAAAGAACACCGGGGAGCTGTTTTTT. Amino acids: CSVEGSKNTGELFF.

V usage is TRBV15 and J usage is TRBJ2-7, with D possibly being TRBD2 (6 bases). V shed 1 base and J shed 2 bases, with 24 bases lying between them. The CDR3 is 19 residues long. Germline V gene data show CDR1 as LNHNV and CDR2 as YYDKDF (reference sequence). The CDR3 region has the DNA TGTGCCACCAGCAGAGGAACCCCTACCGCCGGACTACTAACCTACGAGCAGTACTTC. Protein sequence: CATSRGTPTAGLLTYEQYF.